This T cell receptor (beta chain) comes out of a study of metastatic and nonmetastatic thyroid tumors. Study background: Repertoire comparison spanned blood and tumor or nodule tissue of malignant and benign thyroid patients.

CDR1 and CDR2 (germline): MNHEY, SVGAGI. This CDR3 comprises 13 residues. V was pared by 0 bases and J by 6 bases, with 6 bases between. This clone has a handful of counts. None of the patients had undergone any treatment ahead of thyroid surgery. Per the original data handling: A distant-metastasis classifier for papillary thyroid cancer was built using CDR3 differences across clinicopathological groups. TCRdb re-analyzed the PCR reads through MiXCR. The V and J calls were not made by the authors but by TCRdb's processing. The table has some 24,000 clones, roughly 21% seen once. The sequenced sample was blood. The receptor comes from a male donor with papillary thyroid cancer or a benign thyroid nodule (not recorded which). Some clones in this sample may be carry-over from other donors' samples. This sequence joins TRBV6-5 and TRBJ1-5; TRBD1 might be the D (5 bases). CDR3 sequence reads: CASSYSRAQPQHF. The CDR3, as DNA: TGTGCCAGCAGTTACTCCAGGGCTCAGCCCCAGCATTTT.